This T cell receptor (beta chain) was documented in a study of blood T cell repertoires in COVID-19. Study background: Sites in the United States, Italy and Spain provided acute and convalescent COVID-19 samples. Sources were T cells, B-cell-depleted T cells, or PBMCs; the material itself was cDNA or gDNA.

The germline V gene encodes CDR1 MDHEN and CDR2 SYDVKM. This CDR3 region has 14 residues. Trimming shortened V by 1 base and J by 8 bases, and 14 bases separated the two germline ends. Per the authors' pipeline: Amplification of reference gene primers was used by the study to estimate nucleated cell counts. Produced via immunoSEQ multiplex PCR; TCRdb's table is partial and in-frame only. The V and J calls and clone size come from that table; D and trimming were worked out from the DNA. Of around 140,000 clones listed, roughly 85% are singletons. The chain couples TRBV28 to TRBJ1-2; D is undetermined. Sequencing was carried out using peripheral blood. This sequence was found in a human donor with acute or convalescent COVID-19. The donor label of this sample is uncertain. In DNA, the CDR3 is TGTGCCAGCAGTTTATCGGTGACGGGTAGGGGCTACACCTTC. This sequence encodes CASSLSVTGRGYTF.